The rows below give T cell receptor beta chains drawn from one sample of a study of T-cell memory formation after mild COVID-19. TCRdb reprocessed the 5' RACE reads with MiXCR, giving one entry per CDR3 protein. The sample includes about 400,000 distinct CDR3 sequences, about an eighth of them seen just once. The sample comprised PBMCs or a T cell subset sorted from them (not recorded which). The receptors shown here come from a man aged 18 to 29 who had mild COVID-19 (a few samples of this study predate the infection). Cell type and time point are not known. CDR3s include the opening cysteine and the closing phenylalanine or tryptophan. Each record gives: CDR3 DNA, CDR3 protein, clone size, D gene, V gene, J gene. The D gene is left open where the match is weak. Some rows mark clone size as missing; the rest say once, few, many or name a class of expanded clone.

DNA: TGTGCCAGCAGCTCCTGGGGGGGTGGTTCCGAGCAGTACTTC; CDR3: CASSSWGGGSEQYF; size: few; D: TRBD2; V: TRBV7-9; J: TRBJ2-7
DNA: TGCGCCAGCAGCCTCTTCGGTTCACGAGCTGAAGCTTTCTTT; CDR3: CASSLFGSRAEAFF; size: once; D: -; V: TRBV4-3; J: TRBJ1-1
DNA: TGTGCCAGCAGTTCCTGGACAGGCCGCTCGGAAGTCTATGGCTACACCTTC; CDR3: CASSSWTGRSEVYGYTF; size: few; D: TRBD1; V: TRBV6-5; J: TRBJ1-2
DNA: TGTGCCAGCAGCGTAGATGGGACAGACTACAATGAGCAGTTCTTC; CDR3: CASSVDGTDYNEQFF; size: few; D: TRBD1; V: TRBV9; J: TRBJ2-1
DNA: TGTGCCAGCAGCCAAGATCTGCGGGGGCCCAGTGAGCAGTTCTTC; CDR3: CASSQDLRGPSEQFF; size: many; D: -; V: TRBV3-1; J: TRBJ2-1
DNA: TGTGCCAGCAGCTTGGGGGGGAATCCTGGAAACACCATATATTTT; CDR3: CASSLGGNPGNTIYF; size: -; D: -; V: TRBV5-6; J: TRBJ1-3
DNA: TGTGCCACACAGGGGGCGAATGAAAAACTGTTTTTT; CDR3: CATQGANEKLFF; size: many; D: TRBD1; V: TRBV28; J: TRBJ1-4
DNA: TGCGCCAGCAGCCAAGATAGCTCATACGACACAGATACGCAGTATTTT; CDR3: CASSQDSSYDTDTQYF; size: few; D: -; V: TRBV4-3; J: TRBJ2-3
DNA: TGTGCCAGCGGGAGCGGCTTTCGCAATCAGCCCCAGCATTTT; CDR3: CASGSGFRNQPQHF; size: few; D: -; V: TRBV7-9; J: TRBJ1-5
DNA: TGTGCCAGCAGCCAAGGTTCAGGCACCGGGGAGCTGTTTTTT; CDR3: CASSQGSGTGELFF; size: many; D: -; V: TRBV3-1; J: TRBJ2-2
DNA: TGTGCCAGTACGACGGCGGGGGCTAATGAGCAGTTCTTC; CDR3: CASTTAGANEQFF; size: few; D: -; V: TRBV7-9; J: TRBJ2-1